The 25 T cell receptor beta chains in this list originate from one sample, sequenced in a study of molecular identifiers for immune sequencing clone quantification. TCRdb re-called the PCR reads with MiXCR, one entry per CDR3 protein. The data hold about 320,000 distinct CDR3 sequences, with roughly a quarter observed a single time. Material: naive CD8+ T cells from blood, with Jurkat cell RNA spiked in. The subset denotes: FACS-sorted CD8+CD4-CCR7+CD45RA+ naive T cells. The receptors derive from a human donor in good health. Some libraries in this study had Jurkat cell RNA spiked in.

The chain combines TRBV2 with TRBJ2-7, with D possibly being TRBD1 (6 bases). CDR1 and CDR2 (germline): SNHLY, FYNNEI. There are 16 residues in the CDR3. The V and J ends lost 0 bases and 2 bases respectively, with 14 bases between them. CDR3 sequence (DNA): TGTGCCAGCAGTGAAGCGGGGGCGGGTTCCACCTACGAGCAGTACTTC. Translation gives CASSEAGAGSTYEQYF.

This chain joins TRBV5-6 and TRBJ1-1; a weak D match, TRBD1 (5 bases). The V end was cut by 3 bases, the J end by 6 bases, with 12 bases between. Germline lookup yields CDR1 SGHDT and CDR2 YYEEEE. The CDR3 has 13 amino acids. CDR3: CASSWQGVPEAFF. The CDR3 DNA is TGTGCCAGCAGCTGGCAGGGAGTCCCTGAAGCTTTCTTT. The variable domain in full, with the rest retrieved from reference TRBV5-6 and TRBJ1-1, is DAGVTQSPTHLIKTRGQQVTLRCSPKSGHDTVSWYQQALGQGPQFIFQYYEEEERQRGNFPDRFSGHQFPNYSSELNVNALLLGDSALYLCASSWQGVPEAFFGQGTRLTVV.

This clonotype showed up many times. V is TRBV29-1 and J is TRBJ2-2, with 7 nucleotides matching TRBD2. The CDR3 totals 15 residues. Per germline, CDR1 SQVTM and CDR2 ANQGSEA. Trimming took 2 bases from V and 1 from J; bases not matched to a gene: 4. The CDR3 DNA follows: TGCAGCGTTGAACTAGCGGATAAGAACACCGGGGAGCTGTTTTTT. Protein product: CSVELADKNTGELFF.

The V and J genes are TRBV6-5 and TRBJ1-1; a weak D match, TRBD1 (6 bases). Germline CDR1 reads MNHEY; CDR2 reads SVGAGI. The CDR3 consists of 14 residues. Trimming stripped 5 bases from V and 1 base from J, with 11 bases between. The CDR3 reads CASSRGGTNTEAFF. As DNA, the CDR3 is TGTGCCAGCAGTAGGGGGGGAACGAACACTGAAGCTTTCTTT.

The chain has TRBV6-2 or TRBV6-3 and TRBJ2-3, with 13 bases identical to TRBD2. The trim removed 2 bases at V and 3 bases at J, leaving 5 bases unmatched. Germline CDR1 is MNHEY and CDR2 is SVGEGT. The CDR3 length is 17 residues. The CDR3, as DNA: TGTGCCAGCAGTTACGGAGGACTAGCGGGGGCTACAGATACGCAGTATTTT. This gives the protein CASSYGGLAGATDTQYF.

Worth noting for this clonotype: One junction end does not reproduce the germline sequence, and a read error may be involved. The V and J genes are TRBV7-9 and TRBJ1-6; TRBD1 is a possible D gene (5 bases). The V gene's germline CDR1 is SEHNR and CDR2 FQNEAQ (reference sequence). The CDR3 runs 15 residues. The CDR3 DNA reads as TGTGCCGAGGTTTGGGGCAGGCATGAGTATTCACGCCTCCACTTT. Translating gives CAEVWGRHEYSRLHF.

This clonotype was picked up many times. This chain uses TRBV7-9 with TRBJ2-3; no clear D. CDR3 length: 14 amino acids. The germline V gene encodes CDR1 SEHNR and CDR2 FQNEAQ (reference sequence). Trimming stripped 6 bases from V and 5 bases from J, with 15 bases between. The CDR3 region is CASRRTEGLDTQYF. The DNA for the CDR3 is TGTGCCAGCAGGAGGACGGAAGGTTTAGATACGCAGTATTTT.

The J gene is TRBJ2-1, the V gene TRBV18, with D perhaps TRBD1 (5 bases). V was trimmed by 4 bases and J by 8 bases, leaving 24 bases between them. Germline V gene sequence: CDR1 KGHSH, CDR2 LQKENI. The CDR3 length is 17 residues. The CDR3 loop is CASSLFDSWGSGHEQFF. For the CDR3, the DNA is TGTGCCAGCTCACTGTTTGATAGCTGGGGCTCCGGGCATGAGCAGTTCTTC.

The sample holds a few counts of this clonotype. The chain has TRBV9 and TRBJ2-1; D not certain. CDR3 length: 18 amino acids. Trimming cost V 0 bases and J 0 bases, with 16 bases left between them. Looked up from germline, CDR1 is SGDLS and CDR2 is YYNGEE. Here the CDR3 DNA reads TGTGCCAGCAGCGTAGTCGGCGGTGTTGCGAGCTCCTACAATGAGCAGTTCTTC. Its translation: CASSVVGGVASSYNEQFF.

The V gene is TRBV12-5, the J gene TRBJ2-3, with a tentative D call TRBD2 (5 bases). The ends were cut back, 6 bases at V and 2 bases at J, with 6 bases in the middle. The CDR3 consists of 12 residues. CDR1 is LGHNT and CDR2 is FRNRAP in the germline V gene. The chain's CDR3 is CASGLDTDTQYF. DNA of the CDR3: TGTGCTAGTGGACTAGACACAGATACGCAGTATTTT.

This rearrangement joins TRBV7-9 to TRBJ2-7; no clear D gene. CDR1 SEHNR and CDR2 FQNEAQ come from the germline V gene (reference sequence). V was clipped by 5 bases and J by 6 bases, with 8 bases between them. This CDR3 has 11 residues. In DNA form, the CDR3 reads TGTGCCAGCAGCGGCGATCGCGAGCAGTACTTC. Its protein product is CASSGDREQYF.

Many counts were recorded for this clonotype. The chain employs TRBV4-2 and TRBJ2-7; a weak D match, TRBD2 (7 bases). The CDR3 length is 14 residues. V lost 0 bases to trimming and J lost 3 bases, with 9 bases between them. Germline V gene sequence: CDR1 LGHNA, CDR2 YNFKEQ. This CDR3 reads CASSQDRGGYEQYF. The CDR3 coding sequence is TGTGCCAGCAGCCAAGATAGGGGGGGCTACGAGCAGTACTTC.

This clonotype has more than one count but fewer than ten. The chain couples TRBV19 to TRBJ1-2; D not resolved. Germline assignment: CDR1 LNHDA and CDR2 SQIVND (reference sequence). CDR3 size: 11 residues. Between the trimmed V and J ends, which lost 7 bases and 6 bases, there was a span of 9 bases. The DNA for the CDR3 is TGTGCCAGTAATAGAGGGAATGGCTACACCTTC. Translating it yields CASNRGNGYTF.

DNA of the CDR3: TGTGCCAGCAGCTTCAATGTTCCGGACAGGGGGCGCGAGACCCAGTACTTC. This codes for CASSFNVPDRGRETQYF. This chain links TRBV7-6 with TRBJ2-5; 11 nucleotides agree with TRBD1. V lost 3 bases to trimming and J lost 5 bases; unmatched junction nucleotides: 11. The V gene's germline CDR1 is SGHVS and CDR2 FNYEAQ. This CDR3 spans 17 amino acids.

The V call is TRBV28, the J call TRBJ1-1, with D possibly being TRBD1 (5 bases). From germline, CDR1 is MDHEN and CDR2 SYDVKM. Trimming cost V 7 bases and J 8 bases, with 11 bases left between them. CDR3 length equals 11 residues. CDR3 residues: CASTGGGEAFF. The CDR3 nucleotides read TGTGCCAGCACCGGCGGGGGAGAAGCTTTCTTT.

This clonotype was seen repeatedly, ten times or more. The chain carries TRBV30 and TRBJ1-1; D gene uncertain. This CDR3 region has 13 residues. Trimming took off 0 bases at V and 4 bases at J, with 9 bases between the two ends. The germline V gene encodes CDR1 GTSNPN and CDR2 SVGIG (reference sequence). DNA for the CDR3: TGTGCCTGGAGTGTACTGGAGGGCACTGAAGCTTTCTTT. This codes for CAWSVLEGTEAFF. Using reference TRBV30 and TRBJ1-1 for the parts outside the CDR3, the full variable domain is SQTIHQWPATLVQPVGSPLSLECTVEGTSNPNLYWYRQAAGRGLQLLFYSVGIGQISSEVPQNLSASRPQDRQFILSSKKLLLSDSGFYLCAWSVLEGTEAFFGQGTRLTVV.

The chain is built from TRBV10-3 and TRBJ1-3; unclear D gene. V dropped 3 bases and J dropped 4 bases, with 13 bases sitting between them. Germline V gene data show CDR1 as ENHRY and CDR2 as SYGVKD. The CDR3 extends over 15 amino acids. CDR3 protein: CAISDLPPEGNTIYF. CDR3 nucleotide sequence: TGTGCCATCAGTGACCTACCACCCGAGGGAAACACCATATATTTT.

This clonotype was seen only a few times. Germline and junction disagree at one end, which may indicate a read error. The CDR3, as DNA: TGTGCCAGCAGTGGCCCCCGGGGACAGAACACCGGGGAGCCGTTTTTT. It specifies CASSGPRGQNTGEPFF. The chain joins TRBV25-1 to TRBJ2-2, with 7 bases lining up with TRBD1. This CDR3 is 16 amino acids long. Germline loops: CDR1 MGHDK, CDR2 SYGVNS.

In this sample, this clonotype turned up many times. The chain recombines TRBV2 with TRBJ2-1, with D uncertain. Germline V CDR1 and CDR2: SNHLY, FYNNEI. Trimming pared 3 bases from V and 6 bases from J, leaving 18 bases between. The CDR3 contains 16 residues. This CDR3 reads CASSENSPEATNEQFF. The CDR3 DNA sequence: TGTGCCAGCAGTGAGAACAGCCCAGAGGCTACCAATGAGCAGTTCTTC. Combining the CDR3 with reference TRBV2 and TRBJ2-1 gives the whole variable domain EPEVTQTPSHQVTQMGQEVILRCVPISNHLYFYWYRQILGQKVEFLVSFYNNEISEKSEIFDDQFSVERPDGSNFTLKIRSTKLEDSAMYFCASSENSPEATNEQFFGPGTRLTVL.

This clonotype was counted ten times or more. The rearrangement joins TRBV12-3 or TRBV12-4 to TRBJ2-4; D not resolved. V was trimmed by 6 bases and J by 0 bases, leaving 9 bases between them. The CDR3 sequence is 14 residues long. The CDR3 DNA reads TGTGCCAGCAGCGACGGATTAGCCAAAAACATTCAGTACTTC. The encoded protein is CASSDGLAKNIQYF.

This clonotype came up a few times. This rearrangement joins TRBV20-1 to TRBJ2-3; 9 nucleotides line up with TRBD2. The CDR3 length is 15 residues. After removal of 3 bases from V and 11 bases from J, the junction contained 15 bases not matched to a gene. The germline V gene encodes CDR1 DFQATT and CDR2 SNEGSKA (reference sequence). CDR3 DNA: TGCAGTGCTAGTTACGGGCTAGCGGGACGCTCGGGGCAGTATTTT. Translation gives CSASYGLAGRSGQYF.

In its sample, this clonotype was seen many times. V is TRBV7-9 and J is TRBJ1-3; TRBD1 matches at 7 bases. V was pared by 3 bases and J by 4 bases, with 9 bases of the junction left unmatched. There are 16 residues in the CDR3. Germline assignment: CDR1 SEHNR and CDR2 FQNEAQ (reference sequence). Written as DNA, the CDR3 is TGTGCCAGCAGCTTGATGCAGGGGGTTGACGGAAACACCATATATTTT. Translation gives CASSLMQGVDGNTIYF. The variable domain in full, completed from reference TRBV7-9 and TRBJ1-3, reads DTGVSQNPRHKITKRGQNVTFRCDPISEHNRLYWYRQTLGQGPEFLTYFQNEAQLEKSRLLSDRFSAERPKGSFSTLEIQRTEQGDSAMYLCASSLMQGVDGNTIYFGEGSWLTVV.

This chain links TRBV4-1 with TRBJ1-1; D is ambiguous. V lost 4 bases, J lost 0 bases, and 15 bases lay in between. The CDR3 spans 16 residues. Per the germline V gene, CDR1 is MGHRA and CDR2 is YSYEKL. The CDR3 region is CASSPFLDLMNTEAFF. In nucleotides, the CDR3 is TGCGCCAGCAGCCCCTTTCTAGATTTAATGAACACTGAAGCTTTCTTT.

V usage is TRBV2 and J usage is TRBJ2-7, with a possible D match to TRBD1 (5 bases). The CDR3 covers 13 residues. In germline, CDR1 is SNHLY, CDR2 FYNNEI. V was pared by 3 bases and J by 2 bases, with 8 bases between. CDR3 loop: CASSDPGTYEQYF. Written as DNA, the CDR3 is TGTGCCAGCAGTGATCCAGGGACCTACGAGCAGTACTTC.

The sample holds a few counts of this clonotype. The J gene is TRBJ2-7, the V gene TRBV7-2; 9 nucleotides match TRBD2. V shed 1 base, J shed 1 base, and the junction held 5 bases outside the gene matches. Germline values: CDR1 SGHTA, CDR2 FQGNSA. The CDR3 loop spans 16 amino acids. The CDR3, as DNA: TGTGCCAGCAGCTTAGGACTAGCGGAGGGTTCCTACGAGCAGTACTTC. Protein: CASSLGLAEGSYEQYF.